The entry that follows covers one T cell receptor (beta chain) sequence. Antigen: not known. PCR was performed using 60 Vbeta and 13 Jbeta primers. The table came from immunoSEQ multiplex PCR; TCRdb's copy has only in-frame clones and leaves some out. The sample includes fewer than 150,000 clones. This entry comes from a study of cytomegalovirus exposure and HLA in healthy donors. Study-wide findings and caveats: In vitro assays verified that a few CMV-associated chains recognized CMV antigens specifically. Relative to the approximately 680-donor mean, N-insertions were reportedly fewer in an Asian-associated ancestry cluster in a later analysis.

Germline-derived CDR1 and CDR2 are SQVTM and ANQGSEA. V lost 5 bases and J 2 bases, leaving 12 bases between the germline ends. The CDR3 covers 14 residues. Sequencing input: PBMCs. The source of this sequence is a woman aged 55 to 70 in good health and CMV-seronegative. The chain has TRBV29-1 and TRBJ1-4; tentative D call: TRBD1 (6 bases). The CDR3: CSVRYRATNEKLFF. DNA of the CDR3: TGCAGCGTTCGGTACAGGGCCACTAATGAAAAACTGTTTTTT.